This TCR beta chain was captured by sequencing in a study of shared clonotypes between healthy human individuals. This CDR3 contains 13 residues. Germline V gene lookup returns CDR1 SGHAT and CDR2 FQNNGV. Trimming took off 3 bases at V and 2 bases at J, with 7 bases between the two ends. Here immunoSEQ multiplex PCR was the method, and the copy in TCRdb shows in-frame clones only, minus some. The table lists around 2.1 million clones, around 95% of them singletons. Sample: naive CD4+ T cells sorted from blood. Subset: CD45RA+ positively selected. The TCR sequence derives from a man aged 18 to 30 in good health. The chain couples TRBV11-2 to TRBJ2-5; D gene ambiguous. The CDR3 nucleotides read TGTGCCAGCAGCTTCGACCTTCAAGAGACCCAGTACTTC. Translated, it gives CASSFDLQETQYF.